This note documents a single T cell receptor beta chain sequence. Additional DNA sequences in this sample encode the identical CDR3. V was pared by 0 bases and J by 2 bases, with 2 bases between. Germline CDR1 and CDR2: LGHDT and YNNKEL (reference sequence). CDR3 length: 12 residues. Study processing details: The authors estimated nucleated cell counts from reference gene primer amplification. Repertoires were generated with immunoSEQ multiplex PCR, while TCRdb's copy carries only in-frame clones and drops some. V and J calls and clone size are those listed in that table; D and trimming were worked out from the DNA. This sample carries roughly 110,000 clones, around 80% of them seen once, and the ten largest clones take 6.2%. The data are from a study of blood T cell repertoires in COVID-19. In the study overall: COVID-19 samples collected from the United States, Italy and Spain covered acute and convalescent phases. From T cells, B-cell-depleted T cells, or PBMCs came the material, which was cDNA or gDNA.

Sequencing used peripheral blood. The chain is built from TRBV3-1 (or the pseudogene TRBV3-2) and TRBJ2-7; D not certain. The TCR sequence derives from a man older than 75 with COVID-19, enrolled during active disease. CDR3 sequence: CASSQDTYEQYF. The CDR3 DNA reads TGTGCCAGCAGCCAAGACACCTACGAGCAGTACTTC.